This entry concerns a single T cell receptor (beta chain). No antigen is known for it. Data came from immunoSEQ multiplex PCR; TCRdb stores just in-frame clones and leaves some out. The sample records about 22,000 clones, around 80% being singletons. The data are from a study of vaccination effects on CD4 cells after COVID-19. Viral peptide pools were used in the ViraFEST assay to expand antigen-specific CD4+ T cells, and sequencing came afterward. The authors isolated CD4+ T cells after around 11 days of culture. Absence of prior SARS-CoV-2 infection characterized the vaccine recipients, who showed negative nucleocapsid antibodies. PBMC cultures contained over 1.5 million cells per well, 7.5 to 10 IU/ml IL-2 and approximately 9.4 ug/ml peptides. This CDR3 has 13 amino acids. Germline values: CDR1 SGHAT, CDR2 FQNNGV. V lost 3 bases and J lost 1, with 6 bases in between.

The sequencing used CD4+ T cells from PBMCs cultured with HCoV-NL63 spike peptides, collected before COVID-19 vaccination. This chain joins TRBV11-2 and TRBJ1-2; D call uncertain. The receptor's source is a human donor who received a COVID-19 vaccine. In nucleotides, the CDR3 is TGTGCCAGCAGCTTGGAAATTAACTATGGCTACACCTTC. This codes for CASSLEINYGYTF.